A single TCR beta chain is shown here with its context. Its target is unknown. 5'RACE primed from the constant segment yielded TCR alpha and TCR beta cDNA libraries bearing sample barcodes and UMIs. TCRdb reanalysed the 5' RACE reads using MiXCR and keeps one entry per CDR3 protein. This sample has about 390,000 distinct CDR3 sequences; about 15% occur once, and the top ten carry about 22%. These data come from a study of T-cell memory formation after mild COVID-19. Study-wide points: Confirmation of SARS-CoV-2 specificity was lacking for second-wave clones peaking day 37. There were some responding clones in pre-infection memory, which suggested that cross-reactive memory had joined.

There are 17 residues in the CDR3. Germline V gene data show CDR1 as SGHKS and CDR2 as YYEKEE (reference sequence). V was clipped by 0 bases and J by 0 bases; unmatched bases: 8. The J gene is TRBJ1-1, the V gene TRBV5-5, with TRBD1 matching over 7 bases. The sequence was collected from a young man who had mild COVID-19 (a few samples of this study predate the infection). Cell type and time point are not known. Sequencing input: PBMCs or a T cell subset sorted from them (not recorded which). CDR3 protein: CASSLAPGTVMNTEAFF. CDR3 coding DNA: TGTGCCAGCAGCTTGGCCCCCGGGACAGTCATGAACACTGAAGCTTTCTTT. Filled out from reference TRBV5-5 and TRBJ1-1, the complete variable domain reads DAGVTQSPTHLIKTRGQQVTLRCSPISGHKSVSWYQQVLGQGPQFIFQYYEKEERGRGNFPDRFSARQFPNYSSELNVNALLLGDSALYLCASSLAPGTVMNTEAFFGQGTRLTVV.